The T cell receptor beta chain under discussion was sequenced for a study of cytotoxic CD8 clonotypes in ibrutinib-treated CLL. V was clipped by 0 bases and J by 6 bases, with 8 bases between them. Germline assignment: CDR1 ENHRY and CDR2 SYGVKD. CDR3 length equals 13 residues. Only in-frame clones appear in the TCRdb table, and some are missing; sequencing was by immunoSEQ multiplex PCR. The table has approximately 84,000 clones, more than 75% seen once. The genes are TRBV10-3 and TRBJ1-1, with a possible D match to TRBD1 (5 bases). This specimen consisted of PBMCs, obtained after 12 months of ibrutinib treatment. This receptor was obtained from a human donor with chronic lymphocytic leukemia. CDR3 bases: TGTGCCATCAGTGAGTCGGGGACGGCTGAAGCTTTCTTT. Translated, it gives CAISESGTAEAFF.